This TCR beta chain originates from a study of T cell responses to AZD1222 COVID-19 vaccine (TCRdb year 2021). Regarding the research as a whole: TCR sequencing was performed for fewer than 250 trial participants, of whom 207 were given two doses of AZD1222 and about 25 were given two doses of MenACWY control vaccine. Enrollment into the trials was organized by age into subgroups of 18-55, 56-69 and 70-plus years, and those subgroups contained around 150, 28 and 57 TCR-sequenced participants, respectively. What the research found in general, with its limitations: The 56-69-year group was small, and its depth increase did not reach significance, likely because of low power. Conclusions about previously exposed vaccinees are limited because only five to seven AZD1222 recipients were SARS-CoV-2 seropositive at baseline. Because no samples from the day 14 peak response were available, repertoires could be characterized only after the peak T cell response. Reportedly, close to half of the unique spike-specific TCRs recognized epitopes lying outside the regions that are mutated in the B.1.351 and B.1.1.7 variants. The vaccine-associated CD4 TCRs covered the entire spike protein, and the dominant responses fell in regions 160-218 and 743-854. After two AZD1222 doses, spike-specific TCR breadth and depth were significantly higher than at day 0 and than in MenACWY recipients. Participants were mostly white British, with more females than males. The authors suggested clonal diversity may have been underestimated.

The CDR3 regions of human TCRbeta chains were subjected to immunosequencing. On the study's bioinformatics: Repertoire TCRs were matched against a reference library of SARS-CoV-2-specific TCRs generated with the MIRA antigen-specificity platform. Breadth meant the fraction of unique TCRs that were SARS-CoV-2-associated, whereas depth meant the fraction of total T cells that were SARS-CoV-2-associated. Using the MIRA data, every spike-specific TCR was mapped to the spike region that the TCR reacted to and assigned to either a CD4 or a CD8 class. Log10-transformed breadth and depth values were compared by one-way ANOVA with Sidak's multiple comparisons tests. TCRdb's version of the immuneACCESS table is confined to in-frame rearrangements and falls short of the full clone set. An unresolved V gene accounts for under half of the shortfall where checked; the remainder is of unknown origin. V and J calls and clone size come straight from that table; D and trimming were deduced from the DNA. This sample is represented by around 190,000 clones; just over 90% of them were singletons. Together, the top ten hold 1.5% to 2% of the sample.

In the paper's terms, the time point label means: about 28 days (+/-7) after the second vaccine dose. Because spike-specific TCR depth and breadth did not differ between the two schedules, AZD1222 recipients who got a second dose at roughly 4 weeks were pooled with those who got a second dose at roughly 12 weeks. Samples from vaccinated people were obtained from the UK trials COV001 and COV002, which included a single-blind randomized controlled phase 2/3 trial of AZD1222 (ChAdOx1 nCoV-19) in healthy adults. For TCRbeta chain sequencing, PBMC samples from trial participants were taken at day 0 and at day 28 after the second dose. V is reduced by 5 bases and J by 0 bases, leaving a spacing of 14 bases between them. Including the terminal cysteine and phenylalanine, the CDR3 comprises 17 residues. The kept DNA is CDR3 alone, 51 bases in frame from the first base. Looking up the germline V gene yields CDR1 SNHLY and CDR2 FYNNEI.

Turning to this clone: Its target antigen remains unknown. No base quality values were provided; no much bigger clone lies one nucleotide off.

The sequences come from peripheral blood, collected 28 days after the second AZD1222 dose. The chain uses TRBV2 and TRBJ1-6; TRBD1 is possibly the D segment (6 matching bases). This receptor was obtained from an adult who received the AZD1222 COVID-19 vaccine. Read as DNA, the sequence is TGTGCCAGCAGTCCGTACAGGGCAAGCTCCTATAATTCACCCCTCCACTTT. Translated, this is CASSPYRASSYNSPLHF.